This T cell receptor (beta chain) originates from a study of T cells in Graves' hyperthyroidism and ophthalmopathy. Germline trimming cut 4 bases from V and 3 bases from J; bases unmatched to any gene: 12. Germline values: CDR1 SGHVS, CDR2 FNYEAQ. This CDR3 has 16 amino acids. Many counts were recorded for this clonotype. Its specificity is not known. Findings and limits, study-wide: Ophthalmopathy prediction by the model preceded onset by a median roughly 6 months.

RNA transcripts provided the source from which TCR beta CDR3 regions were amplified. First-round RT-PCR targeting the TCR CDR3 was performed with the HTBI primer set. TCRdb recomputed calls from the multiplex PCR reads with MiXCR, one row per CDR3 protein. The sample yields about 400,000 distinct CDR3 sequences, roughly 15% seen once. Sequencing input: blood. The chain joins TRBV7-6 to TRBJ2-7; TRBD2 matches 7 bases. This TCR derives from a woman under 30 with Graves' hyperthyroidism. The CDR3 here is CASSSSVGGGVYEQYF. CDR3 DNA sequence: TGTGCCAGCAGCTCGTCAGTGGGCGGGGGTGTCTACGAGCAGTACTTC.